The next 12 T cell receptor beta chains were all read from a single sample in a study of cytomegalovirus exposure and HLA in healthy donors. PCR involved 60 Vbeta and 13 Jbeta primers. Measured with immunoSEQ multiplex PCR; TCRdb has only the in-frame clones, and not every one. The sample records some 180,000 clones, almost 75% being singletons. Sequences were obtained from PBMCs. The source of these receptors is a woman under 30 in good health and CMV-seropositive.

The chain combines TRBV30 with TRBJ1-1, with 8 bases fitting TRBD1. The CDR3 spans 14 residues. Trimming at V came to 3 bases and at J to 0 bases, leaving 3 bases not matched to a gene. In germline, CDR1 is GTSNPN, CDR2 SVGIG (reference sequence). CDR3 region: CAWRAGGLNTEAFF. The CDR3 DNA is TGTGCCTGGAGGGCAGGGGGCCTGAACACTGAAGCTTTCTTT. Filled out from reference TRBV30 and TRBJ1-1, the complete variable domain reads SQTIHQWPATLVQPVGSPLSLECTVEGTSNPNLYWYRQAAGRGLQLLFYSVGIGQISSEVPQNLSASRPQDRQFILSSKKLLLSDSGFYLCAWRAGGLNTEAFFGQGTRLTVV.

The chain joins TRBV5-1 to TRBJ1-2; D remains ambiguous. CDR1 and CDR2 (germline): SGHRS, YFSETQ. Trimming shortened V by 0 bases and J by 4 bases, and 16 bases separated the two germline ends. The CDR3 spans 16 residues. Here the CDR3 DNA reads TGCGCCAGCAGCTTGGGATCGAGTCCCCCCCCCTATGGCTACACCTTC. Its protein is CASSLGSSPPPYGYTF.

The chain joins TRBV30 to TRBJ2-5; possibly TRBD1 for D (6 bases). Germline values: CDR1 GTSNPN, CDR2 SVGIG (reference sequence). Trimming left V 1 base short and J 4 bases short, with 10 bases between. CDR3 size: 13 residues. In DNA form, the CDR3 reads TGTGCCTGGAGTGAGGGGGTCCCAGAGACCCAGTACTTC. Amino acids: CAWSEGVPETQYF.

CDR3 bases: TGTGCCAGCAGCCGACAGGGTGATGGCGAGCAGTACTTC. Translation: CASSRQGDGEQYF. V usage is TRBV6-5 and J usage is TRBJ2-7, with 7 nucleotides matching TRBD1. The V gene end was trimmed by 6 bases and the J gene end by 6 bases; junction bases not matched to a gene: 8. CDR1 and CDR2 (germline): MNHEY, SVGAGI. The CDR3 has 13 amino acids.

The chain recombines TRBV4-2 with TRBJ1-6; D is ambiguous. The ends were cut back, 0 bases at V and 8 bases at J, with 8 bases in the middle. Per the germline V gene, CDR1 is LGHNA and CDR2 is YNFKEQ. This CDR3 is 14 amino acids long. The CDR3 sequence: CASSQDGGDSPLHF. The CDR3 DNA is TGTGCCAGCAGCCAAGATGGCGGGGATTCACCCCTCCACTTT.

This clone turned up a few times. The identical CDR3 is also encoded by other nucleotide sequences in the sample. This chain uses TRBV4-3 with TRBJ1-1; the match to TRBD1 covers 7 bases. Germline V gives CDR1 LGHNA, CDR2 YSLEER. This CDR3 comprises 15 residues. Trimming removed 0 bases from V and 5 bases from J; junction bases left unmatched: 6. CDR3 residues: CASSQDLVGQTEAFF. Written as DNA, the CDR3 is TGCGCCAGCAGCCAAGATCTAGTGGGACAGACTGAAGCTTTCTTT.

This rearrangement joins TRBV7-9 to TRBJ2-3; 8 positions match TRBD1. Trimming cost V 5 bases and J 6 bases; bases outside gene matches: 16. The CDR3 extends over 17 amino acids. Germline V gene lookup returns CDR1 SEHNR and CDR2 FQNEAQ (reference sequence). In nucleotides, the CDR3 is TGTGCCAGCAGCAAGGCCGGGACAGGCGTATTCGTGGATACGCAGTATTTT. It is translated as CASSKAGTGVFVDTQYF. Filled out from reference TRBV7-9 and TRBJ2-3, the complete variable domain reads DTGVSQNPRHKITKRGQNVTFRCDPISEHNRLYWYRQTLGQGPEFLTYFQNEAQLEKSRLLSDRFSAERPKGSFSTLEIQRTEQGDSAMYLCASSKAGTGVFVDTQYFGPGTRLTVL.

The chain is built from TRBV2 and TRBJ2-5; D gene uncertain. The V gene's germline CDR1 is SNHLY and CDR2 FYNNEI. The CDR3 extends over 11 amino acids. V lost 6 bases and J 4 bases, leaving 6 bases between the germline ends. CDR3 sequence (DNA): TGTGCCAGCAGCTCGAGAGAGACCCAGTACTTC. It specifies CASSSRETQYF.

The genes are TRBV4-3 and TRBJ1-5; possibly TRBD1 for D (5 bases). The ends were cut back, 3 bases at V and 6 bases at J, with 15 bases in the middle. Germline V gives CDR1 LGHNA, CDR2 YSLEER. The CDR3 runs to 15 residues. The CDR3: CASSQDKAGRQPQHF. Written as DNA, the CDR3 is TGCGCCAGCAGCCAGGATAAAGCAGGGCGTCAGCCCCAGCATTTT.

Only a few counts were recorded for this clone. As DNA, the CDR3 is TGTGCCAGCAGTGTCTCGGGAGCCACTGAAGCTTTCTTT. It encodes CASSVSGATEAFF. The chain joins TRBV25-1 to TRBJ1-1; the D is unclear. Germline CDR1 reads MGHDK; CDR2 reads SYGVNS. The CDR3 runs to 13 residues. Between the trimmed V and J ends, which lost 4 bases and 4 bases, there was a span of 10 bases.

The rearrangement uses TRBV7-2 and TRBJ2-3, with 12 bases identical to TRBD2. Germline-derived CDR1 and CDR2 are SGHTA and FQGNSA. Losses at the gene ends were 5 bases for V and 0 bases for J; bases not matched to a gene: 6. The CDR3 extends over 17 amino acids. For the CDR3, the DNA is TGTGCCAGCAGCCCGACTAGCGGGGGTGCTAGCACAGATACGCAGTATTTT. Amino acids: CASSPTSGGASTDTQYF. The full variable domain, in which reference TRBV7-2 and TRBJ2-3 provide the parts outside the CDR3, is GAGVSQSPSNKVTEKGKDVELRCDPISGHTALYWYRQSLGQGLEFLIYFQGNSAPDKSGLPSDRFSAERTGGSVSTLTIQRTQQEDSAVYLCASSPTSGGASTDTQYFGPGTRLTVL.

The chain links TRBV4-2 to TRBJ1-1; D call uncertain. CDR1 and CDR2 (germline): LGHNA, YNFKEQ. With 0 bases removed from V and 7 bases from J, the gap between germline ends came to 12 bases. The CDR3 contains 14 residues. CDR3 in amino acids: CASSQDRRGGEAFF. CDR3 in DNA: TGTGCCAGCAGCCAAGATCGGCGGGGAGGTGAAGCTTTCTTT.